This T cell receptor beta chain stems from a study of cytomegalovirus exposure and HLA in healthy donors. PCR employed 60 Vbeta and 13 Jbeta primers. Libraries were prepared by immunoSEQ multiplex PCR; TCRdb keeps only in-frame clonotypes and omits some of them. The sample has tens of thousands of clones, about two thirds seen once; the top ten hold approximately 6.9%. Trimming cost V 10 bases and J 7 bases, with 19 bases left between them. Germline CDR1 reads LNHDA; CDR2 reads SQIVND (reference sequence). The CDR3 length is 13 residues. The V gene is TRBV19, the J gene TRBJ1-1, with D tentatively TRBD1 (6 bases). The specimen sequenced was PBMCs. The receptor was isolated from a woman aged 45-59 years in good health and CMV-seropositive. The CDR3 reads CATASGTRNEAFF. CDR3 DNA: TGTGCCACTGCCTCCGGGACAAGGAATGAAGCTTTCTTT.